The 19 T cell receptor beta chains listed next were all sequenced from one sample in a study of blood T cell repertoires in COVID-19. Assay used: immunoSEQ multiplex PCR; TCRdb lists only in-frame clones, some missing. There are 220,000 or so clones in the sample; 80% to 90% occur only once, and around 0.8% lies in the top ten. Sequenced sample: PBMCs or T cells enriched from blood (not recorded which). These TCRs come from a man aged 50-60 years who had been exposed to COVID-19.

V gene TRBV29-1 combines with J gene TRBJ2-2; D remains ambiguous. Trimming left V 8 bases short and J 7 bases short, with 20 bases between. CDR1 and CDR2 from the germline V gene are SQVTM and ANQGSEA. The CDR3 contains 14 residues. The CDR3 loop is CSSTADRLGGELFF. Written as DNA, the CDR3 is TGCAGCTCTACGGCCGATCGGCTAGGCGGGGAGCTGTTTTTT.

As regards this clone: This sample includes further DNA sequences coding for the same CDR3. The rearrangement uses TRBV7-9 and TRBJ1-1; no definite D call. Between the trimmed V and J ends, which lost 0 bases and 1 base, there was a span of 3 bases. The CDR3 totals 13 residues. Germline V gene sequence: CDR1 SEHNR, CDR2 FQNEAQ (reference sequence). Written as DNA, the CDR3 is TGTGCCAGCAGCTTAGCTCGGAACACTGAAGCTTTCTTT. Translating it yields CASSLARNTEAFF.

This chain joins TRBV10-2 and TRBJ1-1; no clear D. Germline V gene lookup returns CDR1 WSHSY and CDR2 SAAADI. CDR3 length equals 12 residues. With 6 bases removed from V and 5 bases from J, the gap between germline ends came to 10 bases. The CDR3 coding sequence is TGCGCCAGCAGGGCGGGCAGGACTGAAGCTTTCTTT. As protein: CASRAGRTEAFF.

This rearrangement joins TRBV7-2 to TRBJ2-3; the D gene is possibly TRBD1 (6 bases). This CDR3 has 13 amino acids. Germline lookup yields CDR1 SGHTA and CDR2 FQGNSA. V was cut by 3 bases and J by 4 bases, with 8 bases left in between. The CDR3 DNA sequence: TGTGCCAGCAGCTTCACAGGGTCAGATACGCAGTATTTT. This encodes CASSFTGSDTQYF.

As DNA, the CDR3 is TGCGCCAGCAGCCAGTCCCGAGGACGGGGGAGCTATGGCTACACCTTC. It yields the protein CASSQSRGRGSYGYTF. The chain recombines TRBV4-1 with TRBJ1-2; tentatively, D is TRBD1 (5 bases). The CDR3 contains 16 residues. The germline gives CDR1 MGHRA, CDR2 YSYEKL. Trimming cost V 3 bases and J 4 bases, with 18 bases left between them.

The rearrangement uses TRBV24-1 and TRBJ1-2; 7 bases match TRBD1. Per the germline V gene, CDR1 is KGHDR and CDR2 is SFDVKD. The CDR3 length is 14 residues. Trimming cost V 4 bases and J 4 bases; bases outside gene matches: 5. In nucleotides, the CDR3 is TGTGCCACCAGTGACCAGGGACAGTTCTATGGCTACACCTTC. Translating it yields CATSDQGQFYGYTF.

This clone has more than one count but fewer than ten. The chain links TRBV28 to TRBJ2-7; 7 bases agree with TRBD2. This CDR3 comprises 16 residues. V lost 2 bases, J lost 2 bases, and 9 bases stayed unmatched. The V gene's germline CDR1 is MDHEN and CDR2 SYDVKM. The CDR3 sequence: CASSLIPASGAYEQYF. CDR3 nucleotide sequence: TGTGCCAGCAGTTTAATTCCGGCTAGCGGAGCCTACGAGCAGTACTTC.

The chain carries TRBV3-1 (or the pseudogene TRBV3-2) and TRBJ1-3; D gene uncertain. The CDR3 loop spans 12 amino acids. Trimming removed 3 bases from V and 5 bases from J, with 5 bases in between. Germline V gene sequence: CDR1 LGHDT, CDR2 YNNKEL (reference sequence). CDR3 DNA: TGTGCCAGCAGCCACGTTCGAAACACCATATATTTT. This translates into CASSHVRNTIYF.

The chain combines TRBV30 with TRBJ2-7; 9 bases are a match to TRBD2. The CDR3 has 15 residues. V gave up 1 base and J gave up 7 bases; unmatched junction bases: 11. From germline, CDR1 is GTSNPN and CDR2 SVGIG (reference sequence). Here the CDR3 reads CAWSEGVAGAGEQYV. DNA for the CDR3: TGTGCCTGGAGTGAGGGGGTAGCGGGAGCGGGGGAGCAGTACGTC.

Written as DNA, the CDR3 is TGTGCCACCCAGGGGACAGGGGTGGCGTCTGGCTACACCTTC. Its translation: CATQGTGVASGYTF. The chain is built from TRBV24-1 and TRBJ1-2; TRBD1 agrees at 10 bases. Germline-derived CDR1 and CDR2 are KGHDR and SFDVKD. The CDR3 contains 14 residues. The ends lost 9 bases at V and 7 bases at J; junction bases unmatched: 10.

This clone showed up just a few times. The chain links TRBV28 to TRBJ2-7; 10 bases fit TRBD2. Germline lookup yields CDR1 MDHEN and CDR2 SYDVKM. The CDR3 is made up of 16 amino acids. V lost 8 bases and J lost 0; bases outside the gene matches: 10. The CDR3 DNA reads as TGTGCCAGCGGTATATTGGGGACTAGCGACTCCTACGAGCAGTACTTC. Translation gives CASGILGTSDSYEQYF. The variable domain in full, with the rest retrieved from reference TRBV28 and TRBJ2-7, is DVKVTQSSRYLVKRTGEKVFLECVQDMDHENMFWYRQDPGLGLRLIYFSYDVKMKEKGDIPEGYSVSREKKERFSLILESASTNQTSMYLCASGILGTSDSYEQYFGPGTRLTVT.

The gene calls are TRBV29-1 and TRBJ1-2, with 7 positions matching TRBD1. CDR3 size: 14 residues. Germline V gives CDR1 SQVTM, CDR2 ANQGSEA. The V and J ends lost 7 bases and 8 bases, in that order; junction bases with no gene match: 16. CDR3 DNA sequence: TGCAGCGCCCAAGAGGGACAGACCCTAGGGGGCTACACCTTC. Translating it yields CSAQEGQTLGGYTF.

The chain uses TRBV28 and TRBJ2-7; 10 bases map to TRBD1. The CDR3 totals 14 residues. Germline CDR1 is MDHEN and CDR2 is SYDVKM. After removal of 3 bases from V and 3 bases from J, the junction contained 2 bases not matched to a gene. The CDR3 is CASSLTGGYYEQYF. The CDR3 nucleotides are TGTGCCAGCAGTTTGACAGGGGGCTACTACGAGCAGTACTTC.

The chain combines TRBV2 with TRBJ1-1; the match to TRBD1 covers 7 bases. This CDR3 is 14 amino acids long. Germline assignment: CDR1 SNHLY and CDR2 FYNNEI. V gave up 4 bases and J gave up 5 bases; unmatched junction bases: 7. CDR3 protein: CASSGQGLLTEAFF. DNA of the CDR3: TGTGCCAGCAGTGGACAGGGACTGCTAACTGAAGCTTTCTTT.

V usage is TRBV19 and J usage is TRBJ1-1; 8 positions agree with TRBD1. The CDR3 totals 15 residues. Unmatched junction bases numbered 4, after V lost 4 bases and J lost 0 bases. Germline V gives CDR1 LNHDA, CDR2 SQIVND (reference sequence). The CDR3 reads CASSRSTGVNTEAFF. CDR3 bases: TGTGCCAGTAGTAGATCGACAGGGGTGAACACTGAAGCTTTCTTT.

This sequence joins TRBV7-2 and TRBJ2-7, with TRBD1 matching 7 bases. Trimming took 2 bases from V and 2 from J; bases not matched to a gene: 3. The CDR3 has 14 residues. Germline V gene lookup returns CDR1 SGHTA and CDR2 FQGNSA. CDR3 nucleotides: TGTGCCAGCAGCTTAAAGGGACAGACCTACGAGCAGTACTTC. Residues: CASSLKGQTYEQYF.

The chain has TRBV3-1 (or the pseudogene TRBV3-2) and TRBJ2-1; a weak D match, TRBD2 (5 bases). CDR3 length: 15 amino acids. Per the germline V gene, CDR1 is LGHDT and CDR2 is YNNKEL (reference sequence). V lost 0 bases and J lost 6, with 12 bases in between. The CDR3 loop is CASSQDRLAFNEQFF. The DNA for the CDR3 is TGTGCCAGCAGCCAAGATAGGCTAGCATTCAATGAGCAGTTCTTC.

The chain recombines TRBV6-2 or TRBV6-3 with TRBJ2-3; 8 bases are shared with TRBD2. The CDR3 consists of 15 residues. With V trimmed by 1 base and J by 0 bases, 0 bases remained unmatched. CDR1 and CDR2 (germline): MNHEY, SVGEGT. DNA for the CDR3: TGTGCCAGCAGTTACTTAGCGGGGAGCACAGATACGCAGTATTTT. Its translation is CASSYLAGSTDTQYF.

The rearrangement links TRBV28 to TRBJ1-1; D is perhaps TRBD1 (5 bases). The CDR3 totals 14 residues. Germline assignment: CDR1 MDHEN and CDR2 SYDVKM. The V gene lost 3 bases and the J gene lost 12 bases, with 20 bases spanning the gap. The CDR3 loop is CASSLAGTYRESFF. The CDR3 DNA reads TGTGCCAGCAGTTTGGCGGGGACCTATAGAGAGTCTTTCTTT.